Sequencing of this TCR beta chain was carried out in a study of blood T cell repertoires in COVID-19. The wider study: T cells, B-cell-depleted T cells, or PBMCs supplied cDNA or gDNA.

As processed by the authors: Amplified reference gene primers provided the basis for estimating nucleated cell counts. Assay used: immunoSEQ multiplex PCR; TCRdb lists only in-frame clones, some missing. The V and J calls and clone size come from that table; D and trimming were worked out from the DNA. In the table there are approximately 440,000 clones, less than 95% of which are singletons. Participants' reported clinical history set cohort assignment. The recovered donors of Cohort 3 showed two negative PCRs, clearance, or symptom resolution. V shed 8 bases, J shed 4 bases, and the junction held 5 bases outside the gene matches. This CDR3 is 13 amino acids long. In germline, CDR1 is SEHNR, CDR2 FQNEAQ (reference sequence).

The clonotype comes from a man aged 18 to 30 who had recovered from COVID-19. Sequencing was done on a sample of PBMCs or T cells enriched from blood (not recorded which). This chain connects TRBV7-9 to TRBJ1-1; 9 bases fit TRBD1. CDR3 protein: CASRGQGTTEAFF. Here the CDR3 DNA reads TGTGCCAGCCGGGGACAGGGAACCACTGAAGCTTTCTTT.